This T cell receptor (beta chain) was sequenced for a study of cytomegalovirus exposure and HLA in healthy donors. Study overall: It was reported in a later analysis that the 100 to 150 validation repertoires used the same platform as the approximately 650 first-cohort repertoires. Study-wide points: Testing in vitro showed a few CMV-associated chains specific for CMV antigens.

The protocol was immunoSEQ multiplex PCR, while the TCRdb copy is restricted to in-frame clones and leaves out a portion. The sample lists approximately 100,000 clones; about 90% were seen once. With 10 bases clipped from V and 3 bases from J, the junction kept 13 bases outside the gene matches. The CDR3 totals 15 residues. Comments on this clone: Its specificity is not known.

Separate from the approximately 670-subject first cohort was the approximately 130-subject validation cohort, to which the donors belonged. V usage is TRBV23-1 and J usage is TRBJ2-3; TRBD2 agrees at 7 bases. TRBV23-1 is treated as an ORF (open reading frame) with a function not yet certain. The specimen sequenced was PBMCs. The origin of this receptor is a man in his late teens or twenties in good health and CMV-seropositive. The CDR3 DNA sequence: TGCGCCACCCCAAGGTGGCGGGAGATTACAGATACGCAGTATTTT. This gives the protein CATPRWREITDTQYF.